The 21 T cell receptor beta chains in this list originate from one sample, sequenced in a study of T cell changes during pregnancy in multiple sclerosis. TCRdb's copy holds only in-frame clones and misses some; the assay was immunoSEQ multiplex PCR. The sample lists 65,000 to 80,000 clones, 90% occurring once. The starting material was peripheral blood, obtained in the third trimester of pregnancy. The receptors were gathered from a female donor with multiple sclerosis, enrolled in a pregnancy study.

There are a few counts of this clone. The chain carries TRBV28 and TRBJ1-1; D unclear. Germline loops: CDR1 MDHEN, CDR2 SYDVKM. The CDR3 length is 13 residues. V was pared by 4 bases and J by 4 bases, with 10 bases between. The CDR3 region is CASSSSEATEAFF. The CDR3 DNA follows: TGTGCCAGCAGTTCCTCGGAGGCCACTGAAGCTTTCTTT.

This chain joins TRBV4-2 and TRBJ2-1; D is unresolved. Trimming removed 0 bases at V and 9 bases at J, with 12 bases between. Looked up from germline, CDR1 is LGHNA and CDR2 is YNFKEQ. The CDR3 runs to 14 residues. CDR3 nucleotide sequence: TGTGCCAGCAGCCAAGATCTCCCCCCGGGTGAGCAGTTCTTC. It yields the protein CASSQDLPPGEQFF.

This chain connects TRBV4-2 to TRBJ1-4; TRBD1 might be the D (5 bases). The CDR3 has 15 residues. V lost 4 bases, J lost 7 bases, and 16 bases lay in between. The germline V gene encodes CDR1 LGHNA and CDR2 YNFKEQ. DNA for the CDR3: TGTGCCAGCAGCCCAGTGGGGGGTGGAAGTGAAAAACTGTTTTTT. Translation: CASSPVGGGSEKLFF.

The J gene is TRBJ2-2, the V gene TRBV19; the D is unclear. Germline V gives CDR1 LNHDA, CDR2 SQIVND (reference sequence). V was pared by 6 bases and J by 3 bases, with 14 bases between. The CDR3 runs to 15 residues. The CDR3 here is CASRDLDHDTGELFF. CDR3 in DNA: TGTGCCAGTAGAGACCTAGATCATGACACCGGGGAGCTGTTTTTT.

The chain couples TRBV29-1 to TRBJ1-1, with 7 bases matching TRBD1. CDR3 length: 17 residues. Germline V lookup: CDR1 SQVTM, CDR2 ANQGSEA. J gave up 0 bases and V 7 bases, and 17 bases lay outside the gene matches. The CDR3 is CSAGSTGTEIMNTEAFF. The CDR3 DNA reads TGCAGCGCTGGATCAACCGGGACAGAGATCATGAACACTGAAGCTTTCTTT.

The DNA for the CDR3 is TGTGCCAGCAGCGTAGGGTCGGGGCGGCGGGGTTACAATGAGCAGTTCTTC. It translates to CASSVGSGRRGYNEQFF. V gene TRBV9 combines with J gene TRBJ2-1; D might be TRBD2 (6 bases). With 0 bases removed from V and 4 bases from J, the gap between germline ends came to 17 bases. There are 17 residues in the CDR3. Germline-derived CDR1 and CDR2 are SGDLS and YYNGEE.

This sequence joins TRBV5-1 and TRBJ2-5; the match to TRBD1 covers 10 bases. The length of the CDR3 is 14 residues. Germline assignment: CDR1 SGHRS and CDR2 YFSETQ. Trimming took 4 bases from V and 3 from J; bases not matched to a gene: 3. The CDR3 region has the DNA TGCGCCAGCAGCCCCGGGACAGGGGAAGAGACCCAGTACTTC. The encoded protein is CASSPGTGEETQYF.

The rearrangement joins TRBV1 to TRBJ1-5; whether TRBD1, the table's D call, matches the DNA was not checked. TRBV1 is a pseudogene locus. The CDR3 is 19 amino acids. This CDR3 is CTSSRLYREGFISNQPQHF. The CDR3 DNA reads as TGCACCAGCAGCCGTTTGTACAGGGAAGGGTTCATTAGCAATCAGCCCCAGCATTTT.

This rearrangement joins TRBV19 to TRBJ2-7; 9 bases fit TRBD1. The germline gives CDR1 LNHDA, CDR2 SQIVND (reference sequence). The length of the CDR3 is 15 residues. With 1 base clipped from V and 5 bases from J, the junction kept 6 bases outside the gene matches. In DNA, the CDR3 is TGTGCCAGTAGTATAGTCCCGACAGGGGGAAACGAGCAGTACTTC. Translated, it gives CASSIVPTGGNEQYF.

This sequence joins TRBV5-1 and TRBJ2-7; the D gene is possibly TRBD1 (6 bases). Germline V gene sequence: CDR1 SGHRS, CDR2 YFSETQ. Deletions cut 6 bases from V and 4 bases from J, with 8 bases between. The CDR3 consists of 11 residues. Here the CDR3 reads CASTGEYEQYF. CDR3 nucleotides: TGCGCCAGCACAGGGGAATACGAGCAGTACTTC.

This clone has just one count. The rearrangement uses TRBV14 and TRBJ1-1; the D gene is possibly TRBD1 (5 bases). The CDR3 contains 16 residues. Germline CDR1 SGHDN, CDR2 FVKESK. V dropped 6 bases and J dropped 1 base, with 18 bases sitting between them. The CDR3 DNA is TGTGCCAGCAGTCCCCTGACAGATTATGCGAACACTGAAGCTTTCTTT. Its protein is CASSPLTDYANTEAFF.

The rearrangement links TRBV6-5 to TRBJ2-2, with D possibly matching TRBD2 (7 bases). The CDR3 runs 15 residues. V gave up 6 bases and J gave up 6 bases, with 17 bases separating them. Germline assignment: CDR1 MNHEY and CDR2 SVGAGI. The CDR3 region has the DNA TGTGCCAGCAGGAAGGAGAGGGGGAGGGCCGGGGAGCTGTTTTTT. Amino acids: CASRKERGRAGELFF.

This clone appeared once. The chain employs TRBV7-2 and TRBJ2-5; D is undetermined. Germline CDR1 and CDR2: SGHTA and FQGNSA. V lost 5 bases and J 3 bases, leaving 7 bases between the germline ends. The CDR3 runs to 12 residues. In DNA form, the CDR3 reads TGTGCCAGCAGCCGCCGAGAAGAGACCCAGTACTTC. It is translated as CASSRREETQYF. Combining the CDR3 with reference TRBV7-2 and TRBJ2-5 gives the whole variable domain GAGVSQSPSNKVTEKGKDVELRCDPISGHTALYWYRQSLGQGLEFLIYFQGNSAPDKSGLPSDRFSAERTGGSVSTLTIQRTQQEDSAVYLCASSRREETQYFGPGTRLLVL.

J is TRBJ2-1 and V is TRBV7-2; D call uncertain. V dropped 4 bases and J dropped 7 bases, with 14 bases sitting between them. The V gene's germline CDR1 is SGHTA and CDR2 FQGNSA. This CDR3 region has 14 residues. The CDR3 nucleotides read TGTGCCAGCAGCTCCTGGTTCGGTCCTAATGAGCAGTTCTTC. It yields the protein CASSSWFGPNEQFF. Full variable domain (remainder filled in from reference TRBV7-2 and TRBJ2-1): GAGVSQSPSNKVTEKGKDVELRCDPISGHTALYWYRQSLGQGLEFLIYFQGNSAPDKSGLPSDRFSAERTGGSVSTLTIQRTQQEDSAVYLCASSSWFGPNEQFFGPGTRLTVL.

CDR3 protein: CASSLRSGQASYEQYF. In DNA, the CDR3 is TGTGCCAGCAGCTTAAGGTCGGGACAGGCCTCCTACGAGCAGTACTTC. The chain uses TRBV7-3 and TRBJ2-7; 8 nucleotides align to TRBD1. Germline trimming cut 1 base from V and 0 bases from J; bases unmatched to any gene: 5. CDR3 length: 16 amino acids. CDR1 is SGHTA, CDR2 FQGTGA, per germline.

The rearrangement joins TRBV5-6 to TRBJ1-1; no clear D. V lost 4 bases and J 4 bases, leaving 11 bases between the germline ends. Germline V gene lookup returns CDR1 SGHDT and CDR2 YYEEEE. The CDR3 is 13 residues long. The CDR3 DNA sequence: TGTGCCAGCAGCCCTACTCCGGGCACTGAAGCTTTCTTT. Its translation: CASSPTPGTEAFF.

The chain is built from TRBV9 and TRBJ1-6; 8 positions agree with TRBD1. J lost 0 bases, V lost 2 bases, and 10 bases had no gene match. Germline assignment: CDR1 SGDLS and CDR2 YYNGEE. The CDR3 is 19 amino acids. CDR3 region: CASSVLLDRANSYNSPLHF. For the CDR3, the DNA is TGTGCCAGCAGCGTTTTATTGGACAGGGCGAACTCCTATAATTCACCCCTCCACTTT. The whole variable domain, filled in from reference TRBV9 and TRBJ1-6, reads DSGVTQTPKHLITATGQRVTLRCSPRSGDLSVYWYQQSLDQGLQFLIQYYNGEERAKGNILERFSAQQFPDLHSELNLSSLELGDSALYFCASSVLLDRANSYNSPLHFGNGTRLTVT.

Remarks on this clone: This same CDR3 is encoded by further DNA sequences in the sample. The chain recombines TRBV6-5 with TRBJ1-5, with D tentatively TRBD1 (6 bases). Trimming stripped 0 bases from V and 5 bases from J, with 11 bases between. This CDR3 has 15 amino acids. The germline CDR1 and CDR2 sequences are MNHEY and SVGAGI. The CDR3 coding sequence is TGTGCCAGCAGTTACTCGGGGGGGGCTGATCAGCCCCAGCATTTT. Translation: CASSYSGGADQPQHF.

The chain joins TRBV19 to TRBJ2-1, with D possibly matching TRBD1 (6 bases). Between the trimmed V and J ends, which lost 5 bases and 7 bases, there was a span of 9 bases. Germline CDR1 LNHDA, CDR2 SQIVND (reference sequence). This CDR3 has 12 amino acids. The CDR3 DNA follows: TGTGCCAGTAGTTTGGGGGCGAATGAGCAGTTCTTC. This codes for CASSLGANEQFF.

The chain uses TRBV11-3 and TRBJ2-3; 7 bases are a match to TRBD2. CDR1 and CDR2 from the germline V gene are SGHNT and YENEEA. The CDR3 totals 16 residues. V gave up 5 bases and J gave up 5 bases; unmatched junction bases: 13. Written as DNA, the CDR3 is TGTGCCAGCAGCCGAGCCGGGACTACAGCAGGAGATACGCAGTATTTT. This translates into CASSRAGTTAGDTQYF.

V and J are TRBV11-3 and TRBJ2-2; unclear D gene. Germline V lookup: CDR1 SGHNT, CDR2 YENEEA. V dropped 8 bases and J dropped 5 bases, with 9 bases sitting between them. The CDR3 sequence is 12 residues long. For the CDR3, the DNA is TGTGCCAGCGGCCCAGGAACCGGGGAGCTGTTTTTT. Translated, it gives CASGPGTGELFF.